The rows below give T cell receptor beta chains drawn from one sample of a study of blood T cell repertoires in COVID-19. Repertoires were generated with immunoSEQ multiplex PCR, while TCRdb's copy carries only in-frame clones and drops some. The sample carries 90,000 to 150,000 clones, 85% recorded once. The sequencing input was peripheral blood. These receptors were taken from an elderly man with acute or convalescent COVID-19. The CDR3 runs from the conserved cysteine through the conserved F or W. D genes are given only for firm matches. Expanded clones are given a class, and other clones once, few, many or no size at all.

j_call	v_call	clone_size	d_call	cdr3_nt	cdr3_aa
TRBJ2-1	TRBV11-2	NA	TRBD1	TGTGCCAGCAGCTTAGAAGGCCCTCGACAGGGAACCTACAATGAGCAGTTCTTC	CASSLEGPRQGTYNEQFF
TRBJ2-7	TRBV7-3	NA	TRBD2	TGTGCCAGCAGCCAGATAGCGGGAGCTTACGAGCAGTACTTC	CASSQIAGAYEQYF
TRBJ1-4	TRBV10-3	NA	NA	TGTGCCATCAGTGAGTCGGTTGGGGCCCTGGGTGAAAAACTGTTTTTT	CAISESVGALGEKLFF
TRBJ2-2	TRBV28	NA	TRBD1	TGTGCCAGCAGTAAGCGGACAGGGGCCCTTGCCGGGGAGCTGTTTTTT	CASSKRTGALAGELFF
TRBJ2-1	TRBV6-2/TRBV6-3	NA	TRBD1	TGTGCCAGCAGCGCGTGGGGGACAGGGAATGAGCAGTTCTTC	CASSAWGTGNEQFF
TRBJ2-1	TRBV24-1	few	NA	TGTGCCACCAGTGATCCACTAGGGCCCGGAGGGTCCAATGAGCAGTTCTTC	CATSDPLGPGGSNEQFF
TRBJ2-3	TRBV10-3	NA	NA	TGTGCCATCAGCGTCTCGGAGGGCACAGATACGCAGTATTTT	CAISVSEGTDTQYF
TRBJ1-2	TRBV6-5	once	TRBD1	TGTGCCAGCAGCACCTTTGGACAGGGGCATTGGGGCTACACCTTC	CASSTFGQGHWGYTF
TRBJ1-1	TRBV12-3/TRBV12-4	once	TRBD1	TGTGCCAGCAGCCCCGACAGGGGCACTGAAGCTTTCTTT	CASSPDRGTEAFF
TRBJ2-5	TRBV4-1	NA	NA	TGCGCCAGCAGCCAAGGTCTAGCTGGGCAAGAGACCCAGTACTTC	CASSQGLAGQETQYF
TRBJ1-5	TRBV5-5	NA	TRBD1	TGTGCCAGCAGCTTGACCGGGACAGGGCATCAGCCCCAGCATTTT	CASSLTGTGHQPQHF
TRBJ2-2	TRBV30	NA	TRBD2	TGTGCCTGGAGTAGCGGGACTCACACCGGGGAGCTGTTTTTT	CAWSSGTHTGELFF
TRBJ2-1	TRBV29-1	once	TRBD1	TGCAGCGTTGAGAGACAGGGGGGGTCCTACAATGAGCAGTTCTTC	CSVERQGGSYNEQFF
TRBJ2-7	TRBV7-2	few	NA	TGTGCCAGCAGCGGACTGGACAGTTCCTACGAGCAGTACTTC	CASSGLDSSYEQYF
TRBJ1-1	TRBV7-8	NA	NA	TGTGCCAGCAGCTTAACAGTGGGGGCGACTGAAGCTTTCTTT	CASSLTVGATEAFF
TRBJ1-2	TRBV6-6	NA	TRBD1	TGTGCCAGCAGTCGAAGGGCAGGACAGGGGGCATATGCGAACTATGGCTACACCTTC	CASSRRAGQGAYANYGYTF
TRBJ2-3	TRBV2	NA	TRBD2	TGTGCCAGCCTGTGGGTAGCGGGAGTAGATACGCAGTATTTT	CASLWVAGVDTQYF
TRBJ1-4	TRBV5-1	NA	TRBD1	TGCGCCAGCAGCCTCGGGACAGGGGGCTATGAAAAACTGTTTTTT	CASSLGTGGYEKLFF
TRBJ1-6	TRBV6-5	NA	NA	TGTGCCAGCAGTTTTCTACGGACAGAGAATTCACCCCTCCACTTT	CASSFLRTENSPLHF
TRBJ1-5	TRBV6-1	NA	NA	TGTGCCAGCAGTGAAAATGGGGGCGGGAATCAGCCCCAGCATTTT	CASSENGGGNQPQHF
TRBJ2-2	TRBV19	NA	NA	TGTGCCAGTAGTATTCTAGGACAGCAGAACACCGGGGAGCTGTTTTTT	CASSILGQQNTGELFF
TRBJ2-1	TRBV6-5	few	NA	TGTGCCAGCAGTTCCCCTGCGGAGGGTTACAATGAGCAGTTCTTC	CASSSPAEGYNEQFF
TRBJ1-4	TRBV7-2	NA	TRBD1	TGTGCCAGCAGCCTGGGGACAGGGAATAATGAAAAACTGTTTTTT	CASSLGTGNNEKLFF
TRBJ1-1	TRBV11-2	NA	NA	TGTGCCAGCAGCTCTACCCAGGGTTACACTGAAGCTTTCTTT	CASSSTQGYTEAFF
TRBJ1-4	TRBV9	NA	NA	TGTGCCAGCAGCAAAGAGGGGACGCGGGAGGAAAAACTGTTTTTT	CASSKEGTREEKLFF
TRBJ2-7	TRBV7-9	NA	NA	TGTGCCAGCAGCTCGGAGGGGCTGTCCTACGAGCAGTACTTC	CASSSEGLSYEQYF
TRBJ1-1	TRBV11-2	NA	NA	TGTGCCAGCAGCTTACTCGGGGGGCTTGTGAACACTGAAGCTTTCTTT	CASSLLGGLVNTEAFF
TRBJ1-5	TRBV12-3/TRBV12-4	NA	NA	TGTGCCAGCAGCTATTCGGGCAATCAGCCCCAGCATTTT	CASSYSGNQPQHF
TRBJ1-2	TRBV19	NA	NA	TGTGCCAGTAGTCCGGCGGTAAACTATGGCTACACCTTC	CASSPAVNYGYTF
TRBJ2-7	TRBV18	NA	TRBD1	TGTGCCAGCTCGCCGACAGGGTTGTACGAGCAGTACTTC	CASSPTGLYEQYF
TRBJ1-4	TRBV6-5	once	NA	TGTGCCAGCATAGGCGGGGGCTTAGGTGAAAAACTGTTTTTT	CASIGGGLGEKLFF
TRBJ2-1	TRBV7-9	NA	TRBD2	TGTGCCAGCAGCCACTGGTTGGGACTAGCGCCCGCGGAGCAGTTCTTC	CASSHWLGLAPAEQFF
TRBJ1-6	TRBV19	few	NA	TGTGCCAGTTACTCGGGACACTTCGACTCACCCCTCCACTTT	CASYSGHFDSPLHF
TRBJ2-5	TRBV29-1	NA	TRBD1	TGCAGCGTTGAGGGGACAGGGGTCCAAGAGACCCAGTACTTC	CSVEGTGVQETQYF
TRBJ2-7	TRBV10-3	NA	TRBD1	TGTGCCATCAGTGAGTCGGCAGGGGGCTACGAGCAGTACTTC	CAISESAGGYEQYF
TRBJ2-1	TRBV28	NA	TRBD2	TGTGCCAGCAGTTTCTTCGAGACTAGCGGGACATCCTACAATGAGCAGTTCTTC	CASSFFETSGTSYNEQFF
TRBJ1-5	TRBV28	NA	NA	TGTGCCAGCAGGTGGACAGTAGAACTTAGCAATCAGCCCCAGCATTTT	CASRWTVELSNQPQHF
TRBJ2-7	TRBV6-2/TRBV6-3	NA	NA	TGTGCCAGCAGTTCCTCGCGATACGAGCAGTACTTC	CASSSSRYEQYF
TRBJ2-7	TRBV18	once	NA	TGTGCCAGCTCACCCCAGGGTTCTCACGAGCAGTACTTC	CASSPQGSHEQYF
TRBJ2-6	TRBV3-1/TRBV3-2	NA	NA	TGTGCCAGCAGGAACAGGGTTAGTGGGGCCAACGTCCTGACTTTC	CASRNRVSGANVLTF
TRBJ1-1	TRBV10-3	NA	NA	TGTGCCATCATGAGGGATTCTGAAGCTTTCTTT	CAIMRDSEAFF
TRBJ2-2	TRBV28	NA	NA	TGTGCCAGCAGTTTCGGCGGGATTGCCGGGGAGCTGTTTTTT	CASSFGGIAGELFF
TRBJ1-5	TRBV19	NA	NA	TGTGCCAGTAGTACCGCAGCGATTAATCAGCCCCAGCATTTT	CASSTAAINQPQHF
TRBJ1-3	TRBV7-6	NA	NA	TGTGCCAGCAGCTTAAGCCCCACCAACTCTGGAAACACCATATATTTT	CASSLSPTNSGNTIYF
TRBJ1-4	TRBV7-2	NA	TRBD1	TGTGCCAGCAGCCCGGGACAGGGGAACGAAAAACTGTTTTTT	CASSPGQGNEKLFF
TRBJ1-3	TRBV12-3/TRBV12-4	NA	NA	TGTGCCAGCAGCCGGACAGCTGGAAACACCATATATTTT	CASSRTAGNTIYF
TRBJ1-3	TRBV6-6	NA	NA	TGTGCCAGCAGTATGACAGCAGGGACTGGAAACACCATATATTTT	CASSMTAGTGNTIYF
TRBJ2-5	TRBV5-1	NA	TRBD2	TGCGCCAGCAGCTTCGGGACTAAAGACCAAGAGACCCAGTACTTC	CASSFGTKDQETQYF
TRBJ1-1	TRBV5-1	NA	NA	TGCGCCAGCAGCTCAGGGGATCTTTACACTGAAGCTTTCTTT	CASSSGDLYTEAFF
TRBJ1-5	TRBV27	NA	TRBD1	TGTGCCAGCAGTTTATTCCCGGACAGGGTTGGCAATCAGCCCCAGCATTTT	CASSLFPDRVGNQPQHF
TRBJ1-5	TRBV6-6	NA	NA	TGTGCCAGCAGGTCGGACAGTTATAGCAATCAGCCCCAGCATTTT	CASRSDSYSNQPQHF
TRBJ2-7	TRBV2	once	TRBD1	TGTGCCAGCTCAGTATTGACAGGGGCCTACGAGCAGTACTTC	CASSVLTGAYEQYF
TRBJ2-2	TRBV19	NA	NA	TGTGCCAGTATCTCCCCAGCGGGTAGGCAGGAGAACACCGGGGAGCTGTTTTTT	CASISPAGRQENTGELFF
TRBJ1-2	TRBV6-5	NA	NA	TGTGCCAGCAGTTACTCGAGGGGGTTCGATGGCTACACCTTC	CASSYSRGFDGYTF
TRBJ1-1	TRBV7-2	NA	NA	TGTGCCAGCAGCTTACAAGGGGCGGGGACTGAAGCTTTCTTT	CASSLQGAGTEAFF
TRBJ2-7	TRBV5-6	NA	TRBD1	TGTGCCAGCAGCTTGGTTGGGGACAGCTTATACGAGCAGTACTTC	CASSLVGDSLYEQYF
TRBJ1-1	TRBV29-1	NA	NA	TGCAGCGTTGAGAGGTTCACTGAAGCTTTCTTT	CSVERFTEAFF
TRBJ1-2	TRBV4-2	NA	TRBD1	TGTGCCAGCAGCCAAGAAAGACAGGGGACGACCTTC	CASSQERQGTTF
TRBJ1-1	TRBV18	NA	NA	TGTGCCAGCTCACCAACAGGCACCCATAACACTGAAGCTTTCTTT	CASSPTGTHNTEAFF
TRBJ1-2	TRBV9	NA	NA	TGTGCCAGCAGCGTAGGCGGGGTTTCCGATGGCTACACCTTC	CASSVGGVSDGYTF